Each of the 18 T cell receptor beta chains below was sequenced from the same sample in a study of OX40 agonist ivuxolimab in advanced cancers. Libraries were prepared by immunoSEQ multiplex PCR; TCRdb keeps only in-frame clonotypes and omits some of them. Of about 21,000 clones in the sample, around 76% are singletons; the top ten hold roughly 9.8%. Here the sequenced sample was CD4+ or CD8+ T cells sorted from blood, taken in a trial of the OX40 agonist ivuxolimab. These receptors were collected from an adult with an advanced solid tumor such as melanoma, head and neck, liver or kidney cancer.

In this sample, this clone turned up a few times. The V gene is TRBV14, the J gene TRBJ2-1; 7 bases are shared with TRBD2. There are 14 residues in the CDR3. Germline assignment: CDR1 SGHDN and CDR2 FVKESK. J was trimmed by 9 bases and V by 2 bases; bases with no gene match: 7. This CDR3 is CASSQSLLASEQFF. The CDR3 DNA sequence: TGTGCCAGCAGCCAATCCTTACTAGCGAGTGAGCAGTTCTTC.

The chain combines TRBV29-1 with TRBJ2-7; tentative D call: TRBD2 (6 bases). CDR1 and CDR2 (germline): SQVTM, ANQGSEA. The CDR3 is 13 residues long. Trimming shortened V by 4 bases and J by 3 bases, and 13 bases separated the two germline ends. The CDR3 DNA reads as TGCAGCGTTGGAGGGACTCCCCTCTACGAGCAGTACTTC. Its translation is CSVGGTPLYEQYF.

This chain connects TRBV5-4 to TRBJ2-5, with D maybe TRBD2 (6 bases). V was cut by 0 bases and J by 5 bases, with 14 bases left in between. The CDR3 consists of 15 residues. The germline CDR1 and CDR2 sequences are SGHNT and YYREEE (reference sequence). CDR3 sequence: CASSLGGVKRETQYF. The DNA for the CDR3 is TGTGCCAGCAGCTTGGGGGGGGTCAAAAGGGAGACCCAGTACTTC.

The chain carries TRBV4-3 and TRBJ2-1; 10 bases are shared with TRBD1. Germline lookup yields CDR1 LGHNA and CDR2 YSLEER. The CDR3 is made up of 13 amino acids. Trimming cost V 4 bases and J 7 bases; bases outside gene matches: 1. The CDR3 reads CASSPGQGNEQFF. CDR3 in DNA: TGCGCCAGCAGCCCGGGACAGGGGAATGAGCAGTTCTTC.

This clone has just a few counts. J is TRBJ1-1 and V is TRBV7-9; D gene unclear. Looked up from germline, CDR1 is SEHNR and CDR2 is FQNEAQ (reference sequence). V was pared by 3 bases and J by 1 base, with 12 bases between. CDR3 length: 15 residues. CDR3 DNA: TGTGCCAGCAGCTTGGAGTCCCGAGGGAACACTGAAGCTTTCTTT. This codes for CASSLESRGNTEAFF.

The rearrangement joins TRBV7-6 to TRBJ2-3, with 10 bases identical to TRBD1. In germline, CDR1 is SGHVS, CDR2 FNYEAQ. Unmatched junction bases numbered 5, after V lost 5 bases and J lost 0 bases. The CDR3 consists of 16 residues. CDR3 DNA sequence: TGTGCCAGCAGCCTGCGACAGGGGGCGAGCACAGATACGCAGTATTTT. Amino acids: CASSLRQGASTDTQYF.

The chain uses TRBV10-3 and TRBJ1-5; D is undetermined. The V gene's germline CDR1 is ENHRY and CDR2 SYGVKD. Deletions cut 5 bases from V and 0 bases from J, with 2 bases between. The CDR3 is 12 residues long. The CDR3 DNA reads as TGTGCCATCAGTAGTAGCAATCAGCCCCAGCATTTT. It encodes CAISSSNQPQHF.

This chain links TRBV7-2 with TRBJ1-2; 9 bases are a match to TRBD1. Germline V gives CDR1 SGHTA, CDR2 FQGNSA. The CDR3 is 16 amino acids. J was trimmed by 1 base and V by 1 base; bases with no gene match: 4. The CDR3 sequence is CASSLVGQGVNYGYTF. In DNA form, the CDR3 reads TGTGCCAGCAGCTTAGTGGGACAGGGTGTTAACTATGGCTACACCTTC.

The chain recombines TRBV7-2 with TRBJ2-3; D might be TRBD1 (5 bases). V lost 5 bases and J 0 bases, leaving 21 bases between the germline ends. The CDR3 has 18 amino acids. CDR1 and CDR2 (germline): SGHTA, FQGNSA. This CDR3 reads CASSQAELGPASTDTQYF. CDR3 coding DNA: TGTGCCAGCAGCCAGGCCGAGTTGGGGCCTGCTAGCACAGATACGCAGTATTTT.

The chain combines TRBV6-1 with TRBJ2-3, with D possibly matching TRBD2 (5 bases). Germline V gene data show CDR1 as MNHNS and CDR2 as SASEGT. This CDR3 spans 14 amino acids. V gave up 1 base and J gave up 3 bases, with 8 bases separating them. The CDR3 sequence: CASSEVRGTDTQYF. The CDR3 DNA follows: TGTGCCAGCAGTGAAGTCCGGGGTACAGATACGCAGTATTTT.

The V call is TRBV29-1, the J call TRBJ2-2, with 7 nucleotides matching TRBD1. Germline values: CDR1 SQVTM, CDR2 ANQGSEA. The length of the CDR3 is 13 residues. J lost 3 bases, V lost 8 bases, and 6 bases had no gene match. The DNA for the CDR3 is TGCAGCCTGAGACAGGGTGACACCGGGGAGCTGTTTTTT. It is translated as CSLRQGDTGELFF.

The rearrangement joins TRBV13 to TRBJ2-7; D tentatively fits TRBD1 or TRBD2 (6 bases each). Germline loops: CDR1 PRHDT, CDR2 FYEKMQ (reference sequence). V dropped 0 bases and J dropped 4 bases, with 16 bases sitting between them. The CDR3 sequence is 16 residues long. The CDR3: CASSLGWTAGRYEQYF. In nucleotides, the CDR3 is TGTGCCAGCAGCTTAGGCTGGACAGCGGGCAGGTACGAGCAGTACTTC.

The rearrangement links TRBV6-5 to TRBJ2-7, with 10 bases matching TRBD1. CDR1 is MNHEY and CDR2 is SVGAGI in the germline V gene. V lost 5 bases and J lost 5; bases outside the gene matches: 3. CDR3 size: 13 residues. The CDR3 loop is CASSTTGGDEQYF. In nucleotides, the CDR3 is TGTGCCAGCAGTACGACAGGGGGCGACGAGCAGTACTTC.

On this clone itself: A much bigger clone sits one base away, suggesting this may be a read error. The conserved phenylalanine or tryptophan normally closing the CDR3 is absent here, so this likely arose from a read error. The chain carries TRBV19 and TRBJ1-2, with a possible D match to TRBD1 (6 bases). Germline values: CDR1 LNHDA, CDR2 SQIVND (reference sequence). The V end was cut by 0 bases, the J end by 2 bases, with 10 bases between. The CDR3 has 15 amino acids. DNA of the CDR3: TGTGCCAGTAGTATAGACTTTACAGGGAACTATGGCTACACCCTC. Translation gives CASSIDFTGNYGYTL.

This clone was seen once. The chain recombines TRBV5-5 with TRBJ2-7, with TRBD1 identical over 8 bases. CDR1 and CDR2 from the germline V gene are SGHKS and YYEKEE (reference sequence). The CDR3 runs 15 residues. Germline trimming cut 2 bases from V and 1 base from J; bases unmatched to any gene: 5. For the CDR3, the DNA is TGTGCCAGCAGCTTAGGAACAGGGGGGTCCTACGAGCAGTACTTC. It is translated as CASSLGTGGSYEQYF.

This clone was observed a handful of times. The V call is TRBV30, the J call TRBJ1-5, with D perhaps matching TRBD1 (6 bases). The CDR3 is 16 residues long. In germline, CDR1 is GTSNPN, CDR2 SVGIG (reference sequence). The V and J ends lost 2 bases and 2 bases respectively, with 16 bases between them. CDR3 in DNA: TGTGCCTGGAGTCCGACTCGGGGGGCAGGCAATCAGCCCCAGCATTTT. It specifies CAWSPTRGAGNQPQHF.

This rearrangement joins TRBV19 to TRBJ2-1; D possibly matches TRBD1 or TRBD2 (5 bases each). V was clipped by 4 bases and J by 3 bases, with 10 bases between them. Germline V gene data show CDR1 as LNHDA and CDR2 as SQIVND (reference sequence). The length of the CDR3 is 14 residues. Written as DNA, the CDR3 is TGTGCCAGTAGTAACCGGGACGTCTACAATGAGCAGTTCTTC. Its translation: CASSNRDVYNEQFF.

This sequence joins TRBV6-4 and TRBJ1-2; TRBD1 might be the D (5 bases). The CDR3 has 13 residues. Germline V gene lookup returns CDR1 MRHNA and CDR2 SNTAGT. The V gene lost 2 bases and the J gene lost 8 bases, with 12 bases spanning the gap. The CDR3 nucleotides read TGTGCCAGCAGTGACCAAGGGGAGGAGGGCTACACCTTC. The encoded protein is CASSDQGEEGYTF.